This T cell receptor beta chain was sequenced during a study of low-dose radiotherapy and immunotherapy resistance in tumors. On the study more broadly: Patients took aspirin (300 mg orally, daily) for four cycles beginning at cycle 1 day 1.

As for this clonotype: It differs at one base from a far larger clone, so likely a read error.

TRAV and TRBV primers primed cDNA for both TCRalpha and TCRbeta. TCRs underwent roughly 19 PCR cycles of amplification with a constant-region primer and V-primer adapter. TCRdb redid the calling of the reads with MiXCR, one entry per CDR3 protein. This sample has tens of thousands of distinct CDR3 sequences; roughly a quarter occur once, and the top ten carry 5.7%. The V and J ends lost 2 bases and 11 bases respectively, with 12 bases between them. The CDR3 has 12 residues. Germline CDR1 is KGHSH and CDR2 is LQKENI. Time point indicated: before trial treatment. Nivolumab, ipilimumab, aspirin, low-dose cyclophosphamide and low-dose radiotherapy were all administered to the donors. Enrollment required an advanced solid tumor negative for tumor-infiltrating lymphocytes.

The sequencing used PBMCs, collected before treatment. The chain links TRBV18 to TRBJ2-5; D uncertain. The sequence derives from a male donor with prostate cancer. The CDR3 is CASSPSGNEQYF. In DNA form, the CDR3 reads TGTGCCAGCTCACCATCCGGTAATGAGCAGTACTTC.